What follows describes a single T cell receptor (beta chain). No antigen is known for it. Some clones are missing from TCRdb's copy, which holds only in-frame ones; the method was immunoSEQ multiplex PCR. The profile covers around 70,000 clones, with 70% to 90% appearing a single time and 5.5% to 6% taken by the ten largest. This sample was taken from a study of OX40 agonist ivuxolimab in advanced cancers. Study in general: Partial responses occurred in three patients (one hepatocellular carcinoma, two cutaneous melanoma).

CDR1 MNHEY and CDR2 SVGAGI come from the germline V gene. The CDR3 length is 13 residues. Between the trimmed V and J ends, which lost 9 bases and 5 bases, there was a span of 16 bases. Study conclusions and caveats: People who partly responded at 0.1-3.0 mg/kg had some of the least clonal expansion seen. More expanded clones were found, on average, in CD8+ than in CD4+ T cells.

This receptor was identified in an adult with an advanced solid tumor such as melanoma, head and neck, liver or kidney cancer. The input for sequencing was CD4+ or CD8+ T cells sorted from blood, taken in a trial of the OX40 agonist ivuxolimab. The V call is TRBV6-5, the J call TRBJ1-1, with a weak D call TRBD1 (5 bases). The CDR3 reads CASTGTPRTEAFF. For the CDR3, the DNA is TGTGCCAGTACCGGGACGCCGAGAACTGAAGCTTTCTTT.